What follows describes a single T cell receptor (beta chain). Antigen: not known. The sample originates from a study of blood T cells in healthy people across ages. Whole-study findings and limits: Long-lived donors had more naive CD4+ cells and higher diversity than aged donors.

It was with a sample-barcoded 5' primer and a J-beta primer mix that a second PCR of roughly 6 to 11 cycles was run. In TCRdb, the 5' RACE reads were re-called with MiXCR into one record per CDR3 protein. The data contain about 1.5 million distinct CDR3 sequences, about 45% of them singletons. The V end lost 6 bases, the J end lost 8 bases, and 10 bases lay between the germline ends. The CDR3 has 11 amino acids. The individuals who served as donors were healthy Caucasians living in Russia, aged about 6 to 95. Staff drew about 10 milliliters of peripheral blood from each donor. Extractions gave at least 5 micrograms of total RNA per sample.

What was sequenced was blood. The rearrangement uses TRBV12-3 or TRBV12-4 and TRBJ1-1; D is uncertain. The receptor's source is a young woman in good health. CDR3 DNA sequence: TGTGCCAGCAGCAATCGGAGGGAAGCTTTCTTT. Protein sequence: CASSNRREAFF.